This entry lists 26 T cell receptor beta chains sequenced from one sample in a study of graft-versus-host responses after intestinal transplantation. Sequencing was performed with immunoSEQ multiplex PCR; in TCRdb, only in-frame clones are kept and a portion is missing. Altogether roughly 90,000 clones are present, about 88% being singletons, with the ten largest covering approximately 0.3%. No antigen is known for these receptors. The specimen comprised unstimulated CD4+ T cells sorted from spleen or lymph node cells, sampled before transplant. The receptors stem from a human donor who was the organ donor for an intestinal transplant.

In DNA form, the CDR3 reads TGTGCCAGCTCACCTCTTCCGGGGGGCGTCGGCACTGAAGCTTTCTTT. Encoded protein: CASSPLPGGVGTEAFF. The chain joins TRBV18 to TRBJ1-1; perhaps TRBD1 as D (6 bases). This CDR3 contains 16 residues. Trimming left V 3 bases short and J 4 bases short, with 18 bases between. Germline V gene lookup returns CDR1 KGHSH and CDR2 LQKENI.

The chain combines TRBV4-1 with TRBJ2-3, with 8 bases matching TRBD2. V was clipped by 0 bases and J by 5 bases; unmatched bases: 10. This CDR3 contains 17 residues. Germline V lookup: CDR1 MGHRA, CDR2 YSYEKL. The CDR3: CASSQDPGAGGRDTQYF. The CDR3 DNA reads TGCGCCAGCAGCCAAGACCCTGGGGCGGGGGGAAGAGATACGCAGTATTTT.

The CDR3 DNA reads as TGTGCCAGCAGCTTAGGCGCTGCGGATACGCAGTATTTT. Residues: CASSLGAADTQYF. The chain recombines TRBV13 with TRBJ2-3; D is uncertain. The germline CDR1 and CDR2 sequences are PRHDT and FYEKMQ (reference sequence). This CDR3 is 13 amino acids long. Trimming took off 0 bases at V and 6 bases at J, with 7 bases between the two ends.

The V call is TRBV7-9, the J call TRBJ1-2; 10 nucleotides line up with TRBD1. V was clipped by 4 bases and J by 7 bases; unmatched bases: 15. From germline, CDR1 is SEHNR and CDR2 FQNEAQ (reference sequence). This CDR3 is built from 17 residues. The CDR3 protein is CASSSSDRGRFFGGYTF. DNA for the CDR3: TGTGCCAGCAGCTCCTCGGACAGGGGGAGGTTCTTTGGTGGCTACACCTTC.

In its sample, this clone was seen once. The chain couples TRBV2 to TRBJ1-2, with D hard to call. CDR1 SNHLY and CDR2 FYNNEI come from the germline V gene. The CDR3 length is 15 residues. V was pared by 7 bases and J by 4 bases, with 19 bases between. The CDR3 coding sequence is TGTGCCAGCACGGGCCTCGCTAGCAGGCGCTATGGCTACACCTTC. Its protein product is CASTGLASRRYGYTF.

The rearrangement joins TRBV4-3 to TRBJ2-3, with D unresolved. Germline loops: CDR1 LGHNA, CDR2 YSLEER. V gave up 1 base and J gave up 2 bases, with 10 bases separating them. This CDR3 has 15 amino acids. Here the CDR3 reads CASSQGPYSTDTQYF. The CDR3 nucleotides read TGCGCCAGCAGCCAAGGTCCTTACTCCACAGATACGCAGTATTTT.

The J gene is TRBJ2-1, the V gene TRBV7-3; TRBD1 agrees at 7 bases. The length of the CDR3 is 14 residues. Germline V gives CDR1 SGHTA, CDR2 FQGTGA. The V segment lost 2 bases and the J segment 2 bases; nucleotides outside the gene matches: 0. Here the CDR3 DNA reads TGTGCCAGCAGCTTACAGGGGGCCTACAATGAGCAGTTCTTC. Translated: CASSLQGAYNEQFF.

CDR3 protein: CASSLGQGEAFF. The CDR3 DNA follows: TGTGCCAGCAGCCTCGGACAGGGAGAAGCTTTCTTT. The chain has TRBV28 and TRBJ1-1, with 8 nucleotides matching TRBD1. The length of the CDR3 is 12 residues. V shed 6 bases and J 8 bases; nucleotides not matched to a gene: 5. CDR1 and CDR2 from the germline V gene are MDHEN and SYDVKM.

CDR3 sequence reads: CAWRVSLRTSGYTGELFF. The CDR3 bases are TGTGCCTGGAGGGTCTCTCTTCGGACTAGCGGGTACACCGGGGAGCTGTTTTTT. The gene calls are TRBV30 and TRBJ2-2; 11 bases map to TRBD2. After removal of 3 bases from V and 3 bases from J, the junction contained 12 bases not matched to a gene. The CDR3 contains 18 residues. Germline V gene data show CDR1 as GTSNPN and CDR2 as SVGIG (reference sequence). The full variable domain, rest sourced from reference TRBV30 and TRBJ2-2, is SQTIHQWPATLVQPVGSPLSLECTVEGTSNPNLYWYRQAAGRGLQLLFYSVGIGQISSEVPQNLSASRPQDRQFILSSKKLLLSDSGFYLCAWRVSLRTSGYTGELFFGEGSRLTVL.

The J gene is TRBJ1-5, the V gene TRBV9; D is perhaps TRBD1 (5 bases). Germline CDR1 is SGDLS and CDR2 is YYNGEE. The V and J ends lost 3 bases and 1 base respectively, with 11 bases between them. This CDR3 spans 15 amino acids. CDR3 in DNA: TGTGCCAGCAGCGCGGGGGGTGCAAGCAATCAGCCCCAGCATTTT. It encodes CASSAGGASNQPQHF.

The rearrangement uses TRBV9 and TRBJ2-3, with TRBD2 matching over 12 bases. Germline trimming cut 4 bases from V and 6 bases from J; bases unmatched to any gene: 9. CDR1 and CDR2 (germline): SGDLS, YYNGEE. This CDR3 is 16 amino acids long. This chain's CDR3 is CASSTRLAGARDTQYF. The CDR3 DNA follows: TGTGCCAGCAGCACACGACTAGCGGGGGCGAGGGATACGCAGTATTTT.

The rearrangement links TRBV10-2 to TRBJ1-2; weak D call: TRBD1 (6 bases). The CDR3 contains 14 residues. Trimming stripped 1 base from V and 4 bases from J, with 10 bases between. Germline V gene data show CDR1 as WSHSY and CDR2 as SAAADI. In nucleotides, the CDR3 is TGCGCCAGCAGTGAGTTCACAGGGACCTATGGCTACACCTTC. Translation gives CASSEFTGTYGYTF.

The rearrangement links TRBV9 to TRBJ2-5; 12 positions match TRBD2. The V gene's germline CDR1 is SGDLS and CDR2 YYNGEE. The CDR3 is 15 amino acids. The V and J ends lost 0 bases and 5 bases, in that order; junction bases with no gene match: 2. CDR3 nucleotide sequence: TGTGCCAGCAGCGTAGGACTAGCGGGAGTGGAGACCCAGTACTTC. Translated, it gives CASSVGLAGVETQYF.

The CDR3 protein is CATSRPRAANYGYTF. The CDR3 DNA sequence: TGTGCCACCAGCAGACCCAGGGCCGCCAACTATGGCTACACCTTC. This rearrangement joins TRBV15 to TRBJ1-2; maybe TRBD1 (5 bases). The germline gives CDR1 LNHNV, CDR2 YYDKDF (reference sequence). Trimming stripped 2 bases from V and 2 bases from J, with 12 bases between. The CDR3 spans 15 residues.

J is TRBJ2-7 and V is TRBV7-9; 12 positions agree with TRBD1. Germline-derived CDR1 and CDR2 are SEHNR and FQNEAQ (reference sequence). The CDR3 consists of 16 residues. Unmatched junction bases numbered 1, after V lost 1 base and J lost 0 bases. DNA of the CDR3: TGTGCCAGCAGCTTAGTGGGACAGGGGGCCTCCTACGAGCAGTACTTC. This encodes CASSLVGQGASYEQYF.

This chain connects TRBV5-4 to TRBJ2-7; TRBD2 might be the D (5 bases). CDR3 length: 16 amino acids. Trimming cost V 0 bases and J 4 bases, with 17 bases left between them. Germline CDR1 and CDR2: SGHNT and YYREEE (reference sequence). The DNA of the CDR3 is TGTGCCAGCAGCTTGGGTGGTGTGGGAGTCGGGTACGAGCAGTACTTC. This encodes CASSLGGVGVGYEQYF. The whole variable domain, remainder taken from reference TRBV5-4 and TRBJ2-7, is ETGVTQSPTHLIKTRGQQVTLRCSSQSGHNTVSWYQQALGQGPQFIFQYYREEENGRGNFPPRFSGLQFPNYSSELNVNALELDDSALYLCASSLGGVGVGYEQYFGPGTRLTVT.

This clone was detected a few times. The rearrangement uses TRBV4-3 and TRBJ2-3; 11 bases agree with TRBD2. The trim removed 9 bases at V and 4 bases at J, leaving 6 bases unmatched. Germline loops: CDR1 LGHNA, CDR2 YSLEER. The CDR3 loop spans 14 amino acids. The CDR3 DNA reads as TGCGCCAGTTCTCTGACTAGCGGGGCAGATACGCAGTATTTT. Its protein product is CASSLTSGADTQYF.

The chain carries TRBV7-2 and TRBJ2-7; weak D call: TRBD1 (6 bases). The V gene lost 5 bases and the J gene lost 6 bases, with 23 bases spanning the gap. CDR1 is SGHTA and CDR2 is FQGNSA in the germline V gene. The CDR3 is 16 residues long. In DNA form, the CDR3 reads TGTGCCAGCAGCCCGACAGGTGCTTTATGGTACTTCGAGCAGTACTTC. It translates to CASSPTGALWYFEQYF.

The chain combines TRBV5-6 with TRBJ1-5; possible D gene TRBD1, 6 bases. Germline V gene data show CDR1 as SGHDT and CDR2 as YYEEEE. Trimming removed 4 bases at V and 4 bases at J, with 18 bases between. The length of the CDR3 is 16 residues. This CDR3 is CASSLRGGRLNQPQHF. The CDR3 DNA is TGTGCCAGCAGCCTTAGGGGGGGACGGCTTAATCAGCCCCAGCATTTT. The whole variable domain, filled in from reference TRBV5-6 and TRBJ1-5, reads DAGVTQSPTHLIKTRGQQVTLRCSPKSGHDTVSWYQQALGQGPQFIFQYYEEEERQRGNFPDRFSGHQFPNYSSELNVNALLLGDSALYLCASSLRGGRLNQPQHFGDGTRLSIL.

The V call is TRBV6-1, the J call TRBJ1-2; the D gene is possibly TRBD1 (5 bases). Trimming stripped 8 bases from V and 6 bases from J, with 10 bases between. Germline CDR1 is MNHNS and CDR2 is SASEGT. The CDR3 loop spans 11 amino acids. The CDR3 nucleotides are TGTGCCAGCGGTTTAGGGGATGGCTACACCTTC. Translating gives CASGLGDGYTF.

Points on this clone: A read error is likely, as this CDR3 ends without the conserved phenylalanine or tryptophan. No DNA is shown, since the ends of the CDR3 on it are uncertain; the CDR3 is the one TCRdb lists. The CDR3: CASSEIGGRLKRL. This chain uses TRBV2 with TRBJ1-5. Germline-derived CDR1 and CDR2 are SNHLY and FYNNEI. The CDR3 totals 13 residues, both ends included.

The table lists this clone with a count of one. The chain links TRBV7-9 to TRBJ2-5; 8 bases are a match to TRBD2. Germline CDR1 and CDR2: SEHNR and FQNEAQ (reference sequence). CDR3 length: 13 amino acids. The trim removed 5 bases at V and 5 bases at J, leaving 4 bases unmatched. The CDR3 is CASSPRGGETQYF. The DNA of the CDR3 is TGTGCCAGCAGCCCTCGGGGGGGGGAGACCCAGTACTTC.

The gene calls are TRBV6-5 and TRBJ1-6, with D perhaps TRBD1 (6 bases). With 6 bases removed from V and 7 bases from J, the gap between germline ends came to 16 bases. The germline V gene has CDR1 MNHEY and CDR2 SVGAGI. The CDR3 sequence is 15 residues long. CDR3 coding DNA: TGTGCCAGCAGGCTGGGTCAGGGGAACAATTCACCCCTCCACTTT. This encodes CASRLGQGNNSPLHF.

The chain combines TRBV28 with TRBJ2-7; TRBD2 is a possible D gene (6 bases). Trimming left V 1 base short and J 2 bases short, with 18 bases between. Germline CDR1 reads MDHEN; CDR2 reads SYDVKM. The CDR3 has 17 amino acids. The CDR3 coding sequence is TGTGCCAGCAGTTTATTAGGTGGGAGGCCCGAAACCTACGAGCAGTACTTC. It specifies CASSLLGGRPETYEQYF.

This clone came up once. This chain uses TRBV28 with TRBJ2-3; a weak D match, TRBD1 (6 bases). The ends were cut back, 7 bases at V and 5 bases at J, with 16 bases in the middle. Germline loops: CDR1 MDHEN, CDR2 SYDVKM. The CDR3 totals 14 residues. In DNA form, the CDR3 reads TGTGCCAGCACCTCAAACTACAGGGTAGATACGCAGTATTTT. This codes for CASTSNYRVDTQYF.

The CDR3 loop is CASSPGGVDNSPLHF. CDR3 bases: TGTGCCAGCTCCCCGGGGGGAGTGGATAATTCACCCCTCCACTTT. This rearrangement joins TRBV18 to TRBJ1-6; D is possibly TRBD1 (5 bases). CDR1 and CDR2 (germline): KGHSH, LQKENI. The CDR3 length is 15 residues. Trimming left V 6 bases short and J 5 bases short, with 14 bases between.